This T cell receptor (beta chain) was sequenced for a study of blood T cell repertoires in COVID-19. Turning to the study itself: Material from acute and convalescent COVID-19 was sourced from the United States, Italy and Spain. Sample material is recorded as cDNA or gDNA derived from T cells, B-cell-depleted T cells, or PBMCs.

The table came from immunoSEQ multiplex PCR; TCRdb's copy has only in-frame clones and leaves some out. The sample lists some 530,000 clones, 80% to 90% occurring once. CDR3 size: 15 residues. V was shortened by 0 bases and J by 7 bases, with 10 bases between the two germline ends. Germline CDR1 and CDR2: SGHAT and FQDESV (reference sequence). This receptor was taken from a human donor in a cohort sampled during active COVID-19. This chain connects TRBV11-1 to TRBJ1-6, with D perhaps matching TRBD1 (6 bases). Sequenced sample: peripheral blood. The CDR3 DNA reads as TGTGCCAGCAGCTTAGCAGGGCAGGGGAATTCACCCCTCCACTTT. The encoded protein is CASSLAGQGNSPLHF.